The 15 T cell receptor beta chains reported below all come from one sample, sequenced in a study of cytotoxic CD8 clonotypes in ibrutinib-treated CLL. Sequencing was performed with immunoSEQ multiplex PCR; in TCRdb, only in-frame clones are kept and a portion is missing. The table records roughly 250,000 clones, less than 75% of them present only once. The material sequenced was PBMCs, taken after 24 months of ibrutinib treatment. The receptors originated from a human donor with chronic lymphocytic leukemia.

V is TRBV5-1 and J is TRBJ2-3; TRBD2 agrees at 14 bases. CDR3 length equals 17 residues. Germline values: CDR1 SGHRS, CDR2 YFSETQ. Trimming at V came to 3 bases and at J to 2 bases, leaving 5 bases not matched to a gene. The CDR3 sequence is CASSSPGLAGDTDTQYF. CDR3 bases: TGCGCCAGCAGCTCTCCGGGACTAGCGGGAGACACAGATACGCAGTATTTT.

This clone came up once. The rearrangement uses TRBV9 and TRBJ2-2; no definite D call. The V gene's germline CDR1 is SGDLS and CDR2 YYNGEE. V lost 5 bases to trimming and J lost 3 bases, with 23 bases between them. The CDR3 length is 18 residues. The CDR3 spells CASRDRISSSWDTGELFF. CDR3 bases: TGTGCCAGCAGGGATAGAATCTCTAGTAGTTGGGACACCGGGGAGCTGTTTTTT. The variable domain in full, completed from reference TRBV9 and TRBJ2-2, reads DSGVTQTPKHLITATGQRVTLRCSPRSGDLSVYWYQQSLDQGLQFLIQYYNGEERAKGNILERFSAQQFPDLHSELNLSSLELGDSALYFCASRDRISSSWDTGELFFGEGSRLTVL.

The CDR3 loop reads CASSESDGRGLWNEQFF. CDR3 in DNA: TGTGCCAGCAGTGAATCCGACGGCAGGGGCCTGTGGAATGAGCAGTTCTTC. J is TRBJ2-1 and V is TRBV25-1; possible D gene TRBD1, 6 bases. Trimming pared 1 base from V and 7 bases from J, leaving 20 bases between. CDR1 and CDR2 from the germline V gene are MGHDK and SYGVNS. The CDR3 is 17 amino acids.

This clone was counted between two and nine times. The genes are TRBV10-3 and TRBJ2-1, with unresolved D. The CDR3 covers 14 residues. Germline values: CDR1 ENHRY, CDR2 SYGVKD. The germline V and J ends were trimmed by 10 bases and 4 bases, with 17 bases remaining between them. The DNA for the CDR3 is TGTGCCACGCGTTTTAGCCAACTATACAATGAGCAGTTCTTC. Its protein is CATRFSQLYNEQFF.

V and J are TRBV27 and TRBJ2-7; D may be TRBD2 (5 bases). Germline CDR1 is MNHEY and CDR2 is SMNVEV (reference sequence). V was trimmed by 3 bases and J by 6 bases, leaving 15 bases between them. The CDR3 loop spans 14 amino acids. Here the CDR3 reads CASSFGIGTSEQYF. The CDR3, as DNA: TGTGCCAGCAGTTTCGGGATCGGTACTTCCGAGCAGTACTTC.

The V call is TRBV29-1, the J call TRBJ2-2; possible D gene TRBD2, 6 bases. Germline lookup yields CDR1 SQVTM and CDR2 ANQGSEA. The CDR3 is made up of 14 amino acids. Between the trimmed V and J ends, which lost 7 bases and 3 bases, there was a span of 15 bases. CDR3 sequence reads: CSGTGVSDTGELFF. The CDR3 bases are TGCAGCGGAACGGGAGTATCGGACACCGGGGAGCTGTTTTTT.

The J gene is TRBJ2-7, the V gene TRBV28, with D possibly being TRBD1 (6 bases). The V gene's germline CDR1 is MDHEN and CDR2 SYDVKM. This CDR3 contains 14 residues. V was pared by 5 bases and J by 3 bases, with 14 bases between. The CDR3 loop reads CASSPTQGHYEQYF. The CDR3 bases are TGTGCCAGCAGTCCCACACAGGGACACTACGAGCAGTACTTC.

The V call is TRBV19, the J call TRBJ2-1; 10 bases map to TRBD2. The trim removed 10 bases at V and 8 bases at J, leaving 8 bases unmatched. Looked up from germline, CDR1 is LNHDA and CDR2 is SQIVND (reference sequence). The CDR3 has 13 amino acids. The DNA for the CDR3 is TGTGCCATTGGGAGCGGGAGGGCCCATGAGCAGTTCTTC. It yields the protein CAIGSGRAHEQFF.

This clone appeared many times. The CDR3 bases are TGTGCCAGCAGCGGAAACGGCTACGAGCAGTACTTC. Its protein product is CASSGNGYEQYF. The gene calls are TRBV28 and TRBJ2-7, with D unresolved. The V gene lost 6 bases and the J gene lost 3 bases, with 9 bases spanning the gap. This CDR3 is built from 12 residues. In germline, CDR1 is MDHEN, CDR2 SYDVKM.

This chain's CDR3 is CASSLVGGLGQPQHF. CDR3 in DNA: TGTGCCAGCAGCTTAGTTGGGGGCTTAGGGCAGCCCCAGCATTTT. This rearrangement joins TRBV11-2 to TRBJ1-5; perhaps TRBD1 as D (6 bases). V was pared by 1 base and J by 7 bases, with 14 bases between. CDR1 is SGHAT and CDR2 is FQNNGV in the germline V gene. The CDR3 extends over 15 amino acids.

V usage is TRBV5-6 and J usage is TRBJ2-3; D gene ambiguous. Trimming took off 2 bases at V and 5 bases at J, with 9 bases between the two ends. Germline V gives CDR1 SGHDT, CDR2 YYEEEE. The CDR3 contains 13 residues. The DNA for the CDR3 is TGTGCCAGCAGCTTAAAAGCGAGAGATACGCAGTATTTT. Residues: CASSLKARDTQYF.

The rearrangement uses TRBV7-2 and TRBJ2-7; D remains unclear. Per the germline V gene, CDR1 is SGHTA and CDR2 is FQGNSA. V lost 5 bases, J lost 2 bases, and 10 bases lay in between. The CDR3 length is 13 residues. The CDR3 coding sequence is TGTGCCAGCAGCCCCAGGTCGCCCTACGAGCAGTACTTC. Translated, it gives CASSPRSPYEQYF. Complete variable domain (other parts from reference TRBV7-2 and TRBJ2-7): GAGVSQSPSNKVTEKGKDVELRCDPISGHTALYWYRQSLGQGLEFLIYFQGNSAPDKSGLPSDRFSAERTGGSVSTLTIQRTQQEDSAVYLCASSPRSPYEQYFGPGTRLTVT.

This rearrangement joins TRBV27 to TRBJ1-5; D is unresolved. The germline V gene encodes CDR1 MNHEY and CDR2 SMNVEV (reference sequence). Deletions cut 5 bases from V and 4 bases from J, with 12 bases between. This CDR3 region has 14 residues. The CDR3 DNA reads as TGTGCCAGCAGTCCCGGTTCAGGTAATCAGCCCCAGCATTTT. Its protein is CASSPGSGNQPQHF.

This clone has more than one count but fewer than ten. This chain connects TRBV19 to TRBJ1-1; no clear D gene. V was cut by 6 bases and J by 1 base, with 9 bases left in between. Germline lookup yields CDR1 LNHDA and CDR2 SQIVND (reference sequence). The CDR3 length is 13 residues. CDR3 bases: TGTGCCAGTAGACTACGGGAGAACACTGAAGCTTTCTTT. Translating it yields CASRLRENTEAFF.

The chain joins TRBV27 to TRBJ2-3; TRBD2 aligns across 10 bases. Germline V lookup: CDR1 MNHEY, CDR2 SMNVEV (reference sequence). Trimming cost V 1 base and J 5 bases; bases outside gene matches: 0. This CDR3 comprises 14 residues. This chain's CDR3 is CASSLLAGGDTQYF. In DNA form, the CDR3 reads TGTGCCAGCAGTTTATTAGCGGGAGGAGATACGCAGTATTTT.